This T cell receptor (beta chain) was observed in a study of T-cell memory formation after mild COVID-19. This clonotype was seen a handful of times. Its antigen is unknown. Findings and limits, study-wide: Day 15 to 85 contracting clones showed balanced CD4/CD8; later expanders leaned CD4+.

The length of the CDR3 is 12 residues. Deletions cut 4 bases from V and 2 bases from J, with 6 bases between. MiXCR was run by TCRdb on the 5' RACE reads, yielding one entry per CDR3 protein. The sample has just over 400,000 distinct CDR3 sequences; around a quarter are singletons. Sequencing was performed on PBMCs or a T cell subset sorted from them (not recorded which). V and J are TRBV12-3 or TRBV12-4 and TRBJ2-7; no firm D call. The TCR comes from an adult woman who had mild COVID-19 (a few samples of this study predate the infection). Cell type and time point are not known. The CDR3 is CASSSTTYEQYF. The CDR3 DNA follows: TGTGCCAGCAGTTCTACTACCTACGAGCAGTACTTC.